The T cell receptor beta chain under discussion was sequenced for a study of CD8+ T cells in alopecia areata. About the study: Patients in the treated group were given tofacitinib by mouth, 5 to 10 mg twice a day.

This clone has a single count. What it binds is unknown. Sequencing used cDNA as its template, made by extracting RNA and reverse transcribing it. Repertoires were generated with immunoSEQ multiplex PCR, while TCRdb's copy carries only in-frame clones and drops some. Of 150,000 to 200,000 clones in the sample, 65% were seen once. Per the germline V gene, CDR1 is SGHRS and CDR2 is YFSETQ. V was trimmed by 2 bases and J by 4 bases, leaving 13 bases between them. The CDR3 loop spans 14 amino acids. Indicated treatment: oral pan-JAK inhibitor, 5-10 mg twice daily. Lesional scalp punch biopsies and peripheral blood came from alopecia areata patients. Study-level findings and limits: The study found that many expanded lesional clones persisted in scalp and blood during tofacitinib. Affected scalp, especially in alopecia totalis/universalis, had a higher clonality than normal scalp did.

Source: CD4+ T cells sorted from blood, taken at week 4, from a patient treated with tofacitinib. The gene calls are TRBV5-1 and TRBJ2-7; a weak D match, TRBD1 (5 bases). The receptor comes from a human donor with alopecia areata. The CDR3, as DNA: TGCGCCAGCAGCTTAACAGACAGCAGGTACGAGCAGTACTTC. This translates into CASSLTDSRYEQYF.